The entry below gives a single T cell receptor (beta chain) sequence along with its context. Trimming cost V 2 bases and J 2 bases; bases outside gene matches: 6. This CDR3 contains 18 residues. Germline V lookup: CDR1 MNHEY, CDR2 SVGEGT. The sample comes from a study of blood T cell repertoires in COVID-19. Profiled with immunoSEQ multiplex PCR; TCRdb holds only in-frame clones, not every one. Altogether some 96,000 clones are present, almost 80% being singletons, with the ten largest covering 12%. This sequence was found in a woman aged 65 to 85 with acute or convalescent COVID-19. The V and J genes are TRBV6-2 or TRBV6-3 and TRBJ2-3; 14 nucleotides align to TRBD2. The sample taken for sequencing was peripheral blood. The CDR3 here is CASSYLGLAGAFTDTQYF. CDR3 in DNA: TGTGCCAGCAGTTACCTGGGACTAGCGGGGGCCTTCACAGATACGCAGTATTTT.